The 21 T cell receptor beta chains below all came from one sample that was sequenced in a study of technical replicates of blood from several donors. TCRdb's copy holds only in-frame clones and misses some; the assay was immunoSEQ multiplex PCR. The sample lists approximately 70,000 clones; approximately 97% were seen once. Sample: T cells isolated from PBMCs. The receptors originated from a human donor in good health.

CDR3 DNA sequence: TGTGCCAGCCGGGGACTAGCGGAAGAGACCCAGTACTTC. This gives the protein CASRGLAEETQYF. This chain connects TRBV6-6 to TRBJ2-5; 11 bases are shared with TRBD2. The germline CDR1 and CDR2 sequences are MNHNY and SVGAGI (reference sequence). Losses at the gene ends were 8 bases for V and 3 bases for J; bases not matched to a gene: 2. The CDR3 extends over 13 amino acids.

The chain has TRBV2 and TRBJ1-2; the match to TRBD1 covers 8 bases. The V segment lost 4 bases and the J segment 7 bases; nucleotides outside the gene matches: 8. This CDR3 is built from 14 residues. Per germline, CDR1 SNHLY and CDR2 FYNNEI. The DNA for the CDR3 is TGTGCCAGCAGTGCCATCGGACAGGGAACTGGCTACACCTTC. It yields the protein CASSAIGQGTGYTF.

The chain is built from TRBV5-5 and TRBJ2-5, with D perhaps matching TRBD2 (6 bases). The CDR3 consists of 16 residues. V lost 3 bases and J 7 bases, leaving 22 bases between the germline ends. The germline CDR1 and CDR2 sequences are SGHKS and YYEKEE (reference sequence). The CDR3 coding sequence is TGTGCCAGCAGCTCGGAGGGGCGGGCGCAGGTCGGGACCCAGTACTTC. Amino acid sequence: CASSSEGRAQVGTQYF.

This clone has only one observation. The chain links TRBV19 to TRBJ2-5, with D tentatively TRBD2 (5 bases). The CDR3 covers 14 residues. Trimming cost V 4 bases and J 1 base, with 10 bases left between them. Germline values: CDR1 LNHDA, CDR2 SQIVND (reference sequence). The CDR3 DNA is TGTGCCAGTAGTAAAGGCGGGCTCCAAGAGACCCAGTACTTC. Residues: CASSKGGLQETQYF.

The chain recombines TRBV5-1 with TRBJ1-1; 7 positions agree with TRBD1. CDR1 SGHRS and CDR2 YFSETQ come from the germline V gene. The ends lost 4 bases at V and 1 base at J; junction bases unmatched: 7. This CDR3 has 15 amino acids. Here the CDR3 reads CASSLYRGTNTEAFF. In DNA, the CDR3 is TGCGCCAGCAGCCTATACAGGGGCACGAACACTGAAGCTTTCTTT. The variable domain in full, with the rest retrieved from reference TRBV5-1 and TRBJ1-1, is KAGVTQTPRYLIKTRGQQVTLSCSPISGHRSVSWYQQTPGQGLQFLFEYFSETQRNKGNFPGRFSGRQFSNSRSEMNVSTLELGDSALYLCASSLYRGTNTEAFFGQGTRLTVV.

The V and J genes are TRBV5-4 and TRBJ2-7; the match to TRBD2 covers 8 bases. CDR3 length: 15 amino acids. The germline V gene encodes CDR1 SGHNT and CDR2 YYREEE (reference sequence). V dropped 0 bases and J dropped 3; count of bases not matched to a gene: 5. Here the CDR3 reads CASSLAGLASYEQYF. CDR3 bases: TGTGCCAGCAGCTTGGCCGGACTAGCTAGCTACGAGCAGTACTTC.

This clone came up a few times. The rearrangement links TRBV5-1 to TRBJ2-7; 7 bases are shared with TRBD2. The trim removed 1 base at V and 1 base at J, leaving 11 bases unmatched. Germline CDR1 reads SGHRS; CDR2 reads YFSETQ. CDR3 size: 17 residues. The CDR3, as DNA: TGCGCCAGCAGCTTGAATATAGGGTGGGAGGGTTCCTACGAGCAGTACTTC. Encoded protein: CASSLNIGWEGSYEQYF.

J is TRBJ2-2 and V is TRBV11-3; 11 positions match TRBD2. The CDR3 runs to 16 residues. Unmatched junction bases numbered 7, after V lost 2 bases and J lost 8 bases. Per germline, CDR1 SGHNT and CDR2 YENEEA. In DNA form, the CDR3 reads TGTGCCAGCAGCTTAAATAGCGGGGGGGCCCTGGGGGAGCTGTTTTTT. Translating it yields CASSLNSGGALGELFF.

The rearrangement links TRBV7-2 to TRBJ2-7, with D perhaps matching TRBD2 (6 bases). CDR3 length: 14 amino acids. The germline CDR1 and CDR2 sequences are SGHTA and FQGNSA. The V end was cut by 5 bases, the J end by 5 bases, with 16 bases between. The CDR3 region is CASSPLAVGDEQYF. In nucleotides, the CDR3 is TGTGCCAGCAGCCCACTAGCAGTAGGCGACGAGCAGTACTTC.

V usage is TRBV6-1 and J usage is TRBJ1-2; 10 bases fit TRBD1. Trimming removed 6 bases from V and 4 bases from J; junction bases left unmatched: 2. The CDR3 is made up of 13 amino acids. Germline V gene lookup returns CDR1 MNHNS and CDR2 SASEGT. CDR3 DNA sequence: TGTGCCAGCAGCAGGACAGGGGGCTATGGCTACACCTTC. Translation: CASSRTGGYGYTF.

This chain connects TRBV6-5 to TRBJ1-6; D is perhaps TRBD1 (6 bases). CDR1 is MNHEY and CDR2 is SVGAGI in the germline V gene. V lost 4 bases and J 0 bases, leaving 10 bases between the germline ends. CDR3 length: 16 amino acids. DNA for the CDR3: TGTGCCAGCAGTTCAACAGGGCTCTCCTATAATTCACCCCTCCACTTT. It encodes CASSSTGLSYNSPLHF.

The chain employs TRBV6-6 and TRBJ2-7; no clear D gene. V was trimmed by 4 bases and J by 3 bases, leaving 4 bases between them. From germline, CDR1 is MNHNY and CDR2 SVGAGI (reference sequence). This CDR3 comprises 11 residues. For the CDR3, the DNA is TGTGCCAGCAGTTTAAACTACGAGCAGTACTTC. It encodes CASSLNYEQYF.

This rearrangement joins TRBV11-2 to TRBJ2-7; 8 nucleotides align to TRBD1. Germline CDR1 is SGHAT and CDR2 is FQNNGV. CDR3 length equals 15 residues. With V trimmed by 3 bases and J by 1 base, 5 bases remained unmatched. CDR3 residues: CASSFTRGPSYEQYF. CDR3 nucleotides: TGTGCCAGCAGCTTTACCAGGGGGCCTTCCTACGAGCAGTACTTC.

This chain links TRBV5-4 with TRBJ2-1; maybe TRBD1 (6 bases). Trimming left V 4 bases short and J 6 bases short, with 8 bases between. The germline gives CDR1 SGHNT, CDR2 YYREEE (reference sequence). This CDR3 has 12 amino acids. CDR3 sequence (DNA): TGTGCCAGCAGCGTGGACAGCAATGAGCAGTTCTTC. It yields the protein CASSVDSNEQFF.

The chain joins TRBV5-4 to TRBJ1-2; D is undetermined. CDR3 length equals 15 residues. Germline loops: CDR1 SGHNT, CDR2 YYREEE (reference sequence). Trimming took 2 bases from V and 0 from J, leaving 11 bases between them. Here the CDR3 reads CASSLVGSSNYGYTF. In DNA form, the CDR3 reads TGTGCCAGCAGCTTAGTCGGTTCTTCTAACTATGGCTACACCTTC.

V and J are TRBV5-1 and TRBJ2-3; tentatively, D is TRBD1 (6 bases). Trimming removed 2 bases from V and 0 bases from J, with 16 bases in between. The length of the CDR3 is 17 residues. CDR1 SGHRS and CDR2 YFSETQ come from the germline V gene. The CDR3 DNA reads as TGCGCCAGCAGCTTAGGACAGACCGTGACCAGCACAGATACGCAGTATTTT. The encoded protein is CASSLGQTVTSTDTQYF. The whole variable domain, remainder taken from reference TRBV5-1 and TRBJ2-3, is KAGVTQTPRYLIKTRGQQVTLSCSPISGHRSVSWYQQTPGQGLQFLFEYFSETQRNKGNFPGRFSGRQFSNSRSEMNVSTLELGDSALYLCASSLGQTVTSTDTQYFGPGTRLTVL.

CDR3 protein: CASSSRQARTDTQYF. The CDR3 DNA follows: TGTGCCAGCAGCTCACGACAGGCCCGCACAGATACGCAGTATTTT. This chain links TRBV11-3 with TRBJ2-3; a possible D gene is TRBD1 (6 bases). The germline V gene has CDR1 SGHNT and CDR2 YENEEA. The CDR3 has 15 residues. Between the trimmed V and J ends, which lost 4 bases and 1 base, there was a span of 12 bases.

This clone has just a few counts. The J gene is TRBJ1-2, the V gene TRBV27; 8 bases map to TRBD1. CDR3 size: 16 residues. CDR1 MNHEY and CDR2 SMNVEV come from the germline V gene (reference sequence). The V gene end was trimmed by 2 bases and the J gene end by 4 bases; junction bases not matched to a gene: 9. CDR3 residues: CASSLNPTGAFYGYTF. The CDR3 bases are TGTGCCAGCAGTTTAAACCCGACAGGGGCATTCTATGGCTACACCTTC.

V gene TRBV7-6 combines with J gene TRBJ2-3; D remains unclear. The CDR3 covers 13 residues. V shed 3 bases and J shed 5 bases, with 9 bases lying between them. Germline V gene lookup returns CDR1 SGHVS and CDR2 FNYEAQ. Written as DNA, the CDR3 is TGTGCCAGCAGCTTGTGGTCACAAGATACGCAGTATTTT. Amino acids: CASSLWSQDTQYF.

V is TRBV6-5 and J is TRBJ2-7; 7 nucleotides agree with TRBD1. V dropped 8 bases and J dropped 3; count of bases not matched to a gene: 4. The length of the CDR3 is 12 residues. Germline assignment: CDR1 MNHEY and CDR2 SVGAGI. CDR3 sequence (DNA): TGTGCCAGCCGACAGGGAGACTACGAGCAGTACTTC. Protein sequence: CASRQGDYEQYF.

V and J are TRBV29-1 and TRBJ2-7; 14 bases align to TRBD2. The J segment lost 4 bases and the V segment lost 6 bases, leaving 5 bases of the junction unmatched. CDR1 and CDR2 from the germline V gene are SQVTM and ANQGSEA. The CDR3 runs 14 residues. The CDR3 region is CSVSGLAGGYEQYF. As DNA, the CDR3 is TGCAGCGTGTCTGGACTAGCGGGAGGATACGAGCAGTACTTC.